The present T cell receptor beta chain was sequenced within a study of cytomegalovirus exposure and HLA in healthy donors. Study-wide results and caveats: Later analysis demonstrated an association between a missense DCLRE1C variant and TCR beta V- and J-gene trimming. CMV serostatus was the sole immune exposure data available. Investigators reported 164 TCR beta chains as tied to cytomegalovirus.

V was pared by 5 bases and J by 3 bases, with 13 bases between. Germline CDR1 reads LNHDA; CDR2 reads SQIVND (reference sequence). This CDR3 region has 14 residues. The study ran its PCR with 60 Vbeta and 13 Jbeta primers. The protocol was immunoSEQ multiplex PCR, while the TCRdb copy is restricted to in-frame clones and leaves out a portion. Of around 50,000 clones in the sample, about 72% were seen once. A remark on this clone: Its antigen is as yet unknown.

The V call is TRBV19, the J call TRBJ1-1; D is unclear. The sequencing sample was made of PBMCs. The sequence was collected from a man younger than 40 in good health and CMV-seronegative. CDR3 nucleotide sequence: TGTGCCAGTAGTCGGGGAGGCGGGCACACTGAAGCTTTCTTT. Amino acids: CASSRGGGHTEAFF.